The 5 T cell receptor beta chains below were found in one sample sequenced in a study of T cell responses to AZD1222 COVID-19 vaccine. Measured with immunoSEQ multiplex PCR; TCRdb has only the in-frame clones, and not every one. Among about 110,000 clones, roughly 91% were seen once, and the ten largest hold 1% to 1.5%. The sequencing used peripheral blood, collected on day 0 of AZD1222 vaccination. The receptor source for this set is an adult in good health.

This rearrangement joins TRBV7-9 to TRBJ2-3, with 7 bases that match TRBD2. This CDR3 is 15 amino acids long. CDR1 and CDR2 from the germline V gene are SEHNR and FQNEAQ (reference sequence). V lost 6 bases, J lost 5 bases, and 11 bases stayed unmatched. For the CDR3, the DNA is TGTGCCAGCAGTATGACTAGCTTAAGTTTAGATACGCAGTATTTT. Encoded protein: CASSMTSLSLDTQYF.

This clone was seen only once. The chain recombines TRBV5-1 with TRBJ2-3, with TRBD2 matching 7 bases. Trimming at V came to 5 bases and at J to 1 base, leaving 4 bases not matched to a gene. This CDR3 comprises 14 residues. Per germline, CDR1 SGHRS and CDR2 YFSETQ. CDR3 loop: CASSDRGGTDTQYF. CDR3 coding DNA: TGCGCCAGCAGTGATCGGGGGGGCACAGATACGCAGTATTTT.

This clone has more than one count but fewer than ten. This chain joins TRBV5-1 and TRBJ2-1; tentatively, D is TRBD1 or TRBD2 (5 bases each). V shed 0 bases and J shed 9 bases, with 13 bases lying between them. There are 14 residues in the CDR3. Germline V gives CDR1 SGHRS, CDR2 YFSETQ. As DNA, the CDR3 is TGCGCCAGCAGCTTGGCACTGGTCGGGGCTGAGCAGTTCTTC. It encodes CASSLALVGAEQFF.

The chain couples TRBV4-1 to TRBJ2-1, with TRBD2 matching 11 bases. From germline, CDR1 is MGHRA and CDR2 YSYEKL. This CDR3 comprises 15 residues. V was clipped by 0 bases and J by 8 bases; unmatched bases: 3. Here the CDR3 reads CASSQELAGEDEQFF. In nucleotides, the CDR3 is TGCGCCAGCAGCCAAGAACTAGCGGGGGAGGATGAGCAGTTCTTC.

This clone has only a few counts. J is TRBJ2-1 and V is TRBV3-1 (or the pseudogene TRBV3-2); D is unclear. This CDR3 is built from 14 residues. The V end lost 0 bases, the J end lost 4 bases, and 7 bases lay between the germline ends. Germline V gives CDR1 LGHDT, CDR2 YNNKEL (reference sequence). The DNA for the CDR3 is TGTGCCAGCAGCCAAGATGGAGCTTACAATGAGCAGTTCTTC. Translation: CASSQDGAYNEQFF.